Below, one TCR beta chain is given with its context. This specimen comes from a study of T cells in pancreatic ductal adenocarcinoma. Germline-derived CDR1 and CDR2 are MDHEN and SYDVKM. Trimming removed 2 bases at V and 3 bases at J, with 10 bases between. CDR3 length: 14 residues. Profiled with immunoSEQ multiplex PCR; TCRdb holds only in-frame clones, not every one. Here the sample spans roughly 100,000 clones, about 96% being singletons. Selected pancreatic ductal adenocarcinoma patients had undergone surgery without neoadjuvant therapy. Sequencing was performed on PBMCs. The receptor's source is a human donor with pancreatic ductal adenocarcinoma. The chain recombines TRBV28 with TRBJ1-1; unclear D gene. The CDR3 protein is CASSLPTPHTEAFF. The CDR3 nucleotides are TGTGCCAGCAGTTTACCGACACCTCACACTGAAGCTTTCTTT.